This TCR beta chain appears in the sequencing data of a study of blood T cell repertoires in COVID-19. Overall study: The United States, Italy and Spain provided the acute and convalescent COVID-19 samples. PBMCs, B-cell-depleted T cells, or T cells were the source of the cDNA or gDNA that made up the material.

V lost 6 bases and J lost 0, with 9 bases in between. The CDR3 spans 14 residues. From germline, CDR1 is LNHDA and CDR2 SQIVND (reference sequence). Under the authors' procedure: How many nucleated cells were present was estimated from reference gene primer amplification. TCRdb keeps only in-frame clones here, not all; method: immunoSEQ multiplex PCR. V and J calls and clone size follow that table, whereas D and trimming were derived from the DNA. The table includes around 130,000 clones, roughly 90% detected once. The sample consisted of peripheral blood. This sequence joins TRBV19 and TRBJ1-3; D gene ambiguous. The TCR comes from a man in his fifties with active or convalescent COVID-19. CDR3: CASRGGYSGNTIYF. For the CDR3, the DNA is TGTGCCAGTAGAGGAGGGTACTCTGGAAACACCATATATTTT.